This is a list of T cell receptor beta chains from one sample in a study of T-cell memory formation after mild COVID-19. Using its own MiXCR run on the 5' RACE reads, TCRdb lists one record per CDR3 protein. This table holds roughly 620,000 distinct CDR3 sequences, about a sixth found once. What was sequenced was PBMCs or a T cell subset sorted from them (not recorded which). The origin of the receptors is an adult woman who had mild COVID-19 (a few samples of this study predate the infection). Cell type and time point are not known. Each CDR3 is given with its conserved first and last residue. A D gene is named only where the DNA matches it firmly. Clone size is stated in some rows and not others, as once, few, many or a class when expanded.

D gene	V gene	clone size	J gene	CDR3 DNA	CDR3 protein
.	TRBV28	few	TRBJ2-7	TGTGCCAGCAGTCCCGGTGGAGGGGGGGCGCGCGAGCAGTACTTC	CASSPGGGGAREQYF
.	TRBV5-6	few	TRBJ2-4	TGTGCCAGCAGCTTAGCTCAGACCAAAAACATTCAGTACTTC	CASSLAQTKNIQYF
.	TRBV2	.	TRBJ2-1	TGTGCCAGCATAGGGGCAGGGGGGACGGATGAGCAGTTCTTC	CASIGAGGTDEQFF
.	TRBV19	.	TRBJ2-2	TGTGCCAGTAGTATCTGGGGATGGGATCCCGGGGAGCTGTTTTTT	CASSIWGWDPGELFF
.	TRBV29-1	.	TRBJ1-1	TGCAGCGTTCCAGCCGGGATTGAAGCTTTCTTT	CSVPAGIEAFF
.	TRBV30	.	TRBJ2-3	TGTGCCTGGACCCGGGGGGCCCCAGATACGCAGTATTTT	CAWTRGAPDTQYF
.	TRBV10-2	.	TRBJ2-5	TGCGCCAGCAGTGAGTCGGGCGGGTCGGGGGAGACCCAGTACTTC	CASSESGGSGETQYF
.	TRBV4-2	.	TRBJ2-6	TGTGCCAGCAGCCACTCTGGAGGGGGCGAAGGCCCCGGGGCCAACGTCCTGACTTTC	CASSHSGGGEGPGANVLTF
TRBD1	TRBV20-1	.	TRBJ1-4	TGCAGTGCTAGAGGTCTCGGAGGGACAGGGCAAACAACTAATGAAAAACTGTTTTTT	CSARGLGGTGQTTNEKLFF
.	TRBV20-1	.	TRBJ2-7	TGCAGTGCTAAGGTGCCGGAGGGGTACGAGCAGTACTTC	CSAKVPEGYEQYF
.	TRBV10-3	.	TRBJ1-2	TGTGCCATCAGTGAGTCGTCGGATGGCTACACCTTC	CAISESSDGYTF
.	TRBV10-3	.	TRBJ1-4	TGTGCGATCAGTCAGGGCGACCCCCTTGGTGAAAAACTGTTTTTT	CAISQGDPLGEKLFF
.	TRBV18	few	TRBJ2-5	TGTGCCAGCTCATCTCCGGGTCCCGGCGGAGAGACCCAGTACTTC	CASSSPGPGGETQYF
TRBD2	TRBV5-1	.	TRBJ2-7	TGCGCCAGCAGTTCTAGCGGGGATTACTACGAGCAGTACTTC	CASSSSGDYYEQYF
TRBD1	TRBV5-4	.	TRBJ1-2	TGTGCCAGCAGGGGGGGGACAGGGTTGGATGGCTACACCTTC	CASRGGTGLDGYTF
.	TRBV10-3	.	TRBJ2-1	TGTGCCATCAGCGACACTGGTGAGCAGTTCTTC	CAISDTGEQFF
.	TRBV7-3	few	TRBJ2-6	TGTGCCAGCAGCCTAAAGGGACGGGGCGTACCCAACGTCCTGACTTTC	CASSLKGRGVPNVLTF
TRBD1	TRBV12-3/TRBV12-4	.	TRBJ1-1	TGTGCCAGCAGGTTAACAGGGGGCATGAACACTGAAGCTTTCTTT	CASRLTGGMNTEAFF
.	TRBV18	.	TRBJ2-7	TGTGCCAGCTCACCAGAGGCCTACGAGCAGTACTTC	CASSPEAYEQYF
.	TRBV24-1	many	TRBJ2-5	TGTGCCACCAGTGTGACGGAAGAGACCCAGTACTTC	CATSVTEETQYF
.	TRBV6-1	.	TRBJ1-2	TGTGCCAGCAGGGAGGGGGACCAAATGAAACCTAACTATGGCTACACCTTC	CASREGDQMKPNYGYTF
TRBD1	TRBV7-9	.	TRBJ2-3	TGTGCCAGCAGCTTAGCGCTGTCACAGGGGGCAATAGATACGCAGTATTTT	CASSLALSQGAIDTQYF
.	TRBV7-8	.	TRBJ1-1	TGTGCCAGCAGCTTACGAAGGTTGGAAGACACTGAAGCTTTCTTT	CASSLRRLEDTEAFF
TRBD2	TRBV12-3/TRBV12-4	few	TRBJ2-7	TGTGCCAGCAGGCCCAGACTAGCTCTAACCGACGAGCAGTACTTC	CASRPRLALTDEQYF
TRBD1	TRBV6-2/TRBV6-3	few	TRBJ1-5	TGTGCCAGCAGATCGACAGGGACTTATAGCAATCAGCCCCAGCATTTT	CASRSTGTYSNQPQHF
.	TRBV27	few	TRBJ1-2	TGTGCCAGCAGTTTAAGCAGGGTTGATGGCTACACCTTC	CASSLSRVDGYTF
.	TRBV14	.	TRBJ1-3	TGTGCCAGCAGCGTTTCCGGAAACACCATATATTTT	CASSVSGNTIYF
TRBD1	TRBV27	few	TRBJ2-3	TGTGCCAGCAGTCTACCGGGACAGGATAGCACAGATACGCAGTATTTT	CASSLPGQDSTDTQYF
.	TRBV12-3/TRBV12-4	many	TRBJ2-3	TGTGCCAGCAGTTTAGTGGGGGGCGTCACAGATACGCAGTATTTT	CASSLVGGVTDTQYF
.	TRBV11-2	few	TRBJ2-2	TGTGCCAGCAGCTTTACTAGGTTCGGGAACACCGGGGAGCTGTTTTTT	CASSFTRFGNTGELFF
.	TRBV5-1	many	TRBJ2-7	TGCGCCAGCAGCTTGGCTTCAGGGAAGGCAATACGAAACTACGAGCAGTACTTC	CASSLASGKAIRNYEQYF
.	TRBV7-9	few	TRBJ1-6	TGTGCCAGCAGCTCCCTCGGACGGACGGCTCCCCTCCACTTT	CASSSLGRTAPLHF
TRBD1	TRBV12-3/TRBV12-4	.	TRBJ2-5	TGTGCCAGCAGTTTACTCGACAGGGTCGAAGAGACCCAGTACTTC	CASSLLDRVEETQYF
.	TRBV7-8	.	TRBJ2-5	TGTGCCAGCAGCCCTGTCGGGGTAAGGGAGACCCAGTACTTC	CASSPVGVRETQYF
TRBD2	TRBV9	.	TRBJ2-1	TGTGCCAGCAGCGCCACGAACAGCGGGGGGTGGAGCTCCTACAATGAGCAGTTCTTC	CASSATNSGGWSSYNEQFF
TRBD1	TRBV9	.	TRBJ2-1	TGTGCCAGCAGCGTAGGGGCAGGGGGTGAGCAGTTCTTC	CASSVGAGGEQFF
.	TRBV12-3/TRBV12-4	.	TRBJ1-5	TGTGCCAGCAGTTTAGTGTGGTTAGGGGGGCCTGGTTCCTTTGGCAATCAGCCCCAGCATTTT	CASSLVWLGGPGSFGNQPQHF
.	TRBV3-1	.	TRBJ2-5	TGTGCCAGCAGTCAAGTACAGCCGTCGTACCAAGAGACCCAGTACTTC	CASSQVQPSYQETQYF
.	TRBV7-2	many	TRBJ2-1	TGTGCCAGCAGCTCATCCGGGGGTGAGCAGTTCTTC	CASSSSGGEQFF
TRBD1	TRBV20-1	.	TRBJ2-5	TGCAGTGCACTCTCGACAGGGGGCGCGGGGGAGACCCAGTACTTC	CSALSTGGAGETQYF
.	TRBV29-1	.	TRBJ1-2	TGCAGCGTTGGTTTGCCCGCGGCTAACTATGGCTACACCTTC	CSVGLPAANYGYTF
TRBD1	TRBV4-1	few	TRBJ1-1	TGCGCCAGCAGCCACCCGACAGGGGTCACTGAAGCTTTCTTT	CASSHPTGVTEAFF